This T cell receptor (beta chain) was retrieved from a study of CD8+ T cells in alopecia areata. In each case, RNA was isolated and then reverse transcribed into cDNA as the sequencing template. Here immunoSEQ multiplex PCR was the method, and the copy in TCRdb shows in-frame clones only, minus some. Of around 150,000 clones in the sample, 82% were seen once. Treatment given: oral pan-JAK inhibitor, 5-10 mg twice daily. The TCR sequence derives from a human donor with alopecia areata. The specimen comprised CD8+ T cells sorted from blood, sampled at week 4, from a patient treated with tofacitinib.

CDR3 DNA sequence: TGCAGCGTTGAATTTTTAGCGGGGGTGGAAGATACGCAGTATTTT. This sequence encodes CSVEFLAGVEDTQYF. The gene calls are TRBV29-1 and TRBJ2-3; the match to TRBD2 covers 9 bases. This CDR3 is built from 15 residues. CDR1 is SQVTM, CDR2 ANQGSEA, per germline. With 2 bases clipped from V and 5 bases from J, the junction kept 8 bases outside the gene matches.